These 28 T cell receptor beta chains share one sample of origin, sequenced in a study of CD8+ T cells in alopecia areata. Treatment reported: oral pan-JAK inhibitor, 5-10 mg twice daily. Following extraction, RNA underwent reverse transcription to cDNA, which served as the sequencing template. Assay: immunoSEQ multiplex PCR; the TCRdb copy retains only in-frame clones and omits some. The sample consists of a few hundred thousand clones, less than 45% of them appearing once. The specimen was CD4+ T cells sorted from blood, collected at approximately week 30, from a patient treated with tofacitinib. These receptors all come from a human donor with alopecia areata.

The V call is TRBV27, the J call TRBJ1-1; tentative D call: TRBD1 (6 bases). The CDR3 is 14 residues long. V gave up 6 bases and J gave up 0 bases, with 11 bases separating them. CDR1 is MNHEY, CDR2 SMNVEV, per germline (reference sequence). The CDR3 spells CASSRGLMNTEAFF. The CDR3 region has the DNA TGTGCCAGCAGCAGGGGTTTAATGAACACTGAAGCTTTCTTT.

The V gene is TRBV6-1, the J gene TRBJ2-1; D remains unclear. Trimming removed 5 bases from V and 6 bases from J, with 8 bases in between. Germline CDR1 is MNHNS and CDR2 is SASEGT. The CDR3 is 12 amino acids. The CDR3 region is CASSSIVNEQFF. CDR3 in DNA: TGTGCCAGCAGTTCCATAGTCAATGAGCAGTTCTTC.

The chain carries TRBV30 and TRBJ1-2, with a weak D call TRBD1 (5 bases). V dropped 4 bases and J dropped 7 bases, with 22 bases sitting between them. CDR3 length: 15 amino acids. CDR1 GTSNPN and CDR2 SVGIG come from the germline V gene (reference sequence). The CDR3 DNA reads as TGTGCCTGGATCTTGTCTGACAGTGGCTCGTCTGGCTACACCTTC. Its translation is CAWILSDSGSSGYTF.

This clone came up a few times. This chain links TRBV18 with TRBJ2-3; no firm D call. This CDR3 has 13 amino acids. Per germline, CDR1 KGHSH and CDR2 LQKENI. V was clipped by 6 bases and J by 2 bases, with 9 bases between them. The chain's CDR3 is CASSESSTDTQYF. The CDR3 nucleotides read TGTGCCAGCTCCGAGTCGTCCACAGATACGCAGTATTTT.

The J gene is TRBJ2-3, the V gene TRBV19; TRBD2 is a possible D gene (5 bases). From germline, CDR1 is LNHDA and CDR2 SQIVND (reference sequence). Trimming left V 3 bases short and J 0 bases short, with 7 bases between. The CDR3 is made up of 14 amino acids. The CDR3 is CASSIPGSTDTQYF. CDR3 DNA sequence: TGTGCCAGTAGTATTCCGGGGAGCACAGATACGCAGTATTTT. Based on the CDR3 plus reference TRBV19 and TRBJ2-3, the full variable domain is DGGITQSPKYLFRKEGQNVTLSCEQNLNHDAMYWYRQDPGQGLRLIYYSQIVNDFQKGDIAEGYSVSREKKESFPLTVTSAQKNPTAFYLCASSIPGSTDTQYFGPGTRLTVL.

J is TRBJ2-2 and V is TRBV5-1; D tentatively reads TRBD1 or TRBD2 (6 bases each). This CDR3 is 16 amino acids long. Germline V gene data show CDR1 as SGHRS and CDR2 as YFSETQ. Trimming took 1 base from V and 4 from J, leaving 14 bases between them. This CDR3 reads CASSLLPGAVTGELFF. The CDR3 DNA sequence: TGCGCCAGCAGCTTGTTACCGGGGGCGGTCACCGGGGAGCTGTTTTTT. The full variable domain, with the rest looked up from reference TRBV5-1 and TRBJ2-2, is KAGVTQTPRYLIKTRGQQVTLSCSPISGHRSVSWYQQTPGQGLQFLFEYFSETQRNKGNFPGRFSGRQFSNSRSEMNVSTLELGDSALYLCASSLLPGAVTGELFFGEGSRLTVL.

A few counts support this clone. The chain recombines TRBV9 with TRBJ2-5; no clear D. Germline CDR1 SGDLS, CDR2 YYNGEE. The CDR3 extends over 15 amino acids. The V gene lost 0 bases and the J gene lost 5 bases, with 14 bases spanning the gap. In DNA form, the CDR3 reads TGTGCCAGCAGCGTAGGACCCTATCCCTGGGAGACCCAGTACTTC. It encodes CASSVGPYPWETQYF.

The chain carries TRBV4-1 and TRBJ1-5; possible D gene TRBD1, 6 bases. In germline, CDR1 is MGHRA, CDR2 YSYEKL. The CDR3 is made up of 16 amino acids. V was clipped by 1 base and J by 4 bases, with 14 bases between them. The CDR3 region has the DNA TGCGCCAGCAGCCAAGCGGGCAGGGGAGCTAATCAGCCCCAGCATTTT. Protein product: CASSQAGRGANQPQHF.

In its sample, this clone was seen a few times. The rearrangement joins TRBV4-1 to TRBJ2-3; possible D gene TRBD2, 6 bases. The CDR3 is made up of 17 amino acids. Germline-derived CDR1 and CDR2 are MGHRA and YSYEKL. V lost 1 base and J lost 4, with 18 bases in between. CDR3 nucleotides: TGCGCCAGCAGCCAAGTCCATCGTACTAGCATGGCAGATACGCAGTATTTT. It yields the protein CASSQVHRTSMADTQYF.

The chain joins TRBV5-1 to TRBJ1-5, with TRBD1 identical over 10 bases. Per germline, CDR1 SGHRS and CDR2 YFSETQ. The CDR3 contains 14 residues. Germline trimming cut 0 bases from V and 7 bases from J; bases unmatched to any gene: 1. CDR3 sequence: CASSLGQGAQPQHF. Written as DNA, the CDR3 is TGCGCCAGCAGCTTGGGACAGGGGGCACAGCCCCAGCATTTT. The whole variable domain, remainder taken from reference TRBV5-1 and TRBJ1-5, is KAGVTQTPRYLIKTRGQQVTLSCSPISGHRSVSWYQQTPGQGLQFLFEYFSETQRNKGNFPGRFSGRQFSNSRSEMNVSTLELGDSALYLCASSLGQGAQPQHFGDGTRLSIL.

This clone has just a few counts. This chain links TRBV19 with TRBJ2-1; D not certain. The V and J ends lost 3 bases and 9 bases respectively, with 6 bases between them. This CDR3 comprises 11 residues. CDR1 is LNHDA, CDR2 SQIVND, per germline (reference sequence). The CDR3 DNA is TGTGCCAGTAGTATTTTGGGTGAGCAGTTCTTC. Amino acid sequence: CASSILGEQFF.

The J gene is TRBJ2-3, the V gene TRBV7-9; the match to TRBD2 covers 9 bases. CDR1 and CDR2 from the germline V gene are SEHNR and FQNEAQ (reference sequence). Trimming removed 1 base from V and 2 bases from J; junction bases left unmatched: 4. The length of the CDR3 is 16 residues. The CDR3 is CASSLGLAGFTDTQYF. CDR3 bases: TGTGCCAGCAGCTTAGGGCTAGCGGGATTCACAGATACGCAGTATTTT. Combining the CDR3 with reference TRBV7-9 and TRBJ2-3 gives the whole variable domain DTGVSQNPRHKITKRGQNVTFRCDPISEHNRLYWYRQTLGQGPEFLTYFQNEAQLEKSRLLSDRFSAERPKGSFSTLEIQRTEQGDSAMYLCASSLGLAGFTDTQYFGPGTRLTVL.

This chain uses TRBV7-3 with TRBJ2-4; tentative D call: TRBD2 (6 bases). This CDR3 comprises 16 residues. Trimming stripped 6 bases from V and 4 bases from J, with 19 bases between. In germline, CDR1 is SGHTA, CDR2 FQGTGA. The CDR3 DNA is TGTGCCAGCAGTTCCGGGGAGCTAGCGACAAAAAACATTCAGTACTTC. Its protein is CASSSGELATKNIQYF.

V usage is TRBV30 and J usage is TRBJ2-1; perhaps TRBD2 as D (5 bases). V shed 2 bases and J shed 7 bases, with 9 bases lying between them. This CDR3 has 12 amino acids. From germline, CDR1 is GTSNPN and CDR2 SVGIG (reference sequence). The CDR3 reads CAWSRGTNEQFF. In DNA form, the CDR3 reads TGTGCCTGGAGTCGGGGTACAAATGAGCAGTTCTTC.

This rearrangement joins TRBV6-1 to TRBJ1-5, with D perhaps matching TRBD1 (5 bases). From germline, CDR1 is MNHNS and CDR2 SASEGT. The CDR3 loop spans 13 amino acids. The ends were cut back, 6 bases at V and 4 bases at J, with 10 bases in the middle. The CDR3 bases are TGTGCCAGCAGCCAGGGTGAAAATCAGCCCCAGCATTTT. This translates into CASSQGENQPQHF.

The chain has TRBV18 and TRBJ2-7; D gene uncertain. V lost 6 bases and J 2 bases, leaving 8 bases between the germline ends. The CDR3 totals 12 residues. Germline-derived CDR1 and CDR2 are KGHSH and LQKENI. The CDR3 DNA sequence: TGTGCCAGCTCCCGTGGGACCTACGAGCAGTACTTC. Translating it yields CASSRGTYEQYF. Complete variable domain (other parts from reference TRBV18 and TRBJ2-7): NAGVMQNPRHLVRRRGQEARLRCSPMKGHSHVYWYRQLPEEGLKFMVYLQKENIIDESGMPKERFSAEFPKEGPSILRIQQVVRGDSAAYFCASSRGTYEQYFGPGTRLTVT.

This clone was recorded a few times. The V and J genes are TRBV6-5 and TRBJ2-2; D is possibly TRBD1 (5 bases). This CDR3 region has 12 residues. The V end was cut by 5 bases, the J end by 7 bases, with 8 bases between. Germline CDR1 MNHEY, CDR2 SVGAGI. This CDR3 reads CASSLRVGELFF. DNA of the CDR3: TGTGCCAGCAGTCTCAGGGTCGGGGAGCTGTTTTTT.

This clone was counted a few times. The V call is TRBV6-5, the J call TRBJ1-5, with 9 bases lining up with TRBD1. This CDR3 is 15 amino acids long. Germline CDR1 reads MNHEY; CDR2 reads SVGAGI. Trimming cost V 6 bases and J 6 bases; bases outside gene matches: 9. Here the CDR3 DNA reads TGTGCCAGCAGCAGGGGACAGGGAGGCGGTCAGCCCCAGCATTTT. Protein sequence: CASSRGQGGGQPQHF.

This rearrangement joins TRBV30 to TRBJ2-1; the match to TRBD2 covers 13 bases. CDR1 is GTSNPN, CDR2 SVGIG, per germline (reference sequence). Germline trimming cut 3 bases from V and 9 bases from J; bases unmatched to any gene: 8. This CDR3 has 15 amino acids. This CDR3 reads CAWRELAGGLGEQFF. The DNA of the CDR3 is TGTGCCTGGAGGGAACTAGCGGGAGGGCTCGGTGAGCAGTTCTTC.

The chain links TRBV6-1 to TRBJ1-1; D unresolved. This CDR3 has 14 residues. The germline V gene has CDR1 MNHNS and CDR2 SASEGT. Trimming took off 7 bases at V and 5 bases at J, with 17 bases between the two ends. The CDR3 region has the DNA TGTGCCAGCAAAATACGGCAGGCTCCAACTGAAGCTTTCTTT. It translates to CASKIRQAPTEAFF.

The gene calls are TRBV30 and TRBJ2-3, with 9 bases matching TRBD2. The junction had 4 bases not matched to a gene; V was cut back by 6 bases and J by 3 bases. Germline V CDR1 and CDR2: GTSNPN, SVGIG (reference sequence). The CDR3 is 13 residues long. The CDR3 nucleotides read TGTGCCTGCACCGGACTAGCGACAGATACGCAGTATTTT. Its protein product is CACTGLATDTQYF.

V usage is TRBV9 and J usage is TRBJ2-7, with D unresolved. V was trimmed by 4 bases and J by 6 bases, leaving 17 bases between them. Germline lookup yields CDR1 SGDLS and CDR2 YYNGEE. This CDR3 has 14 amino acids. In nucleotides, the CDR3 is TGTGCCAGCAGCCAAGTCGGCGTGTCGGGCGAGCAGTACTTC. As protein: CASSQVGVSGEQYF.

This clone has only a few counts. The genes are TRBV2 and TRBJ1-2; D is perhaps TRBD1 (5 bases). V lost 4 bases and J 3 bases, leaving 9 bases between the germline ends. The CDR3 loop spans 13 amino acids. Germline V gene sequence: CDR1 SNHLY, CDR2 FYNNEI. The CDR3 is CASSVDSYYGYTF. DNA of the CDR3: TGTGCCAGCAGTGTTGACAGTTACTATGGCTACACCTTC. The full variable domain, completed using reference TRBV2 and TRBJ1-2, is EPEVTQTPSHQVTQMGQEVILRCVPISNHLYFYWYRQILGQKVEFLVSFYNNEISEKSEIFDDQFSVERPDGSNFTLKIRSTKLEDSAMYFCASSVDSYYGYTFGSGTRLTVV.

Here the CDR3 DNA reads TGTGCCAGCAGCTCCGACAGGTATGGCGAGCAGTACTTC. Its protein is CASSSDRYGEQYF. The chain is built from TRBV7-3 and TRBJ2-7; possible D gene TRBD1, 6 bases. This CDR3 is built from 13 residues. V was trimmed by 4 bases and J by 6 bases, leaving 13 bases between them. Per the germline V gene, CDR1 is SGHTA and CDR2 is FQGTGA.

The rearrangement uses TRBV25-1 and TRBJ2-1; 9 bases fit TRBD1. Trimming took 2 bases from V and 5 from J; bases not matched to a gene: 10. The CDR3 runs to 17 residues. Germline CDR1 is MGHDK and CDR2 is SYGVNS. The CDR3 nucleotides are TGTGCCAGCAGTGAACTACTGACAGGGGGGGTAGACAATGAGCAGTTCTTC. This gives the protein CASSELLTGGVDNEQFF.

This clone was observed a few times. The chain carries TRBV29-1 and TRBJ1-1; D uncertain. V was cut by 6 bases and J by 8 bases, with 13 bases left in between. This CDR3 comprises 11 residues. Germline CDR1 and CDR2: SQVTM and ANQGSEA. The CDR3 DNA follows: TGCAGCGTAGTGCCGACACGGGAAGCTTTCTTT. Translated, it gives CSVVPTREAFF.

The CDR3 DNA reads TGCGCCAGCAGCTTGAGGGCGGACGCGGGGAACACTGAAGCTTTCTTT. Translated: CASSLRADAGNTEAFF. The chain combines TRBV5-1 with TRBJ1-1; D call uncertain. This CDR3 is built from 16 residues. V lost 1 base, J lost 1 base, and 14 bases lay in between. CDR1 is SGHRS, CDR2 YFSETQ, per germline.

The gene calls are TRBV30 and TRBJ1-2; 9 bases map to TRBD1. The CDR3 is 13 residues long. V was pared by 3 bases and J by 8 bases, with 7 bases of the junction left unmatched. Germline CDR1 GTSNPN, CDR2 SVGIG (reference sequence). CDR3 sequence reads: CAWSDDRGEGYTF. For the CDR3, the DNA is TGTGCCTGGAGCGACGACAGGGGGGAAGGCTACACCTTC.